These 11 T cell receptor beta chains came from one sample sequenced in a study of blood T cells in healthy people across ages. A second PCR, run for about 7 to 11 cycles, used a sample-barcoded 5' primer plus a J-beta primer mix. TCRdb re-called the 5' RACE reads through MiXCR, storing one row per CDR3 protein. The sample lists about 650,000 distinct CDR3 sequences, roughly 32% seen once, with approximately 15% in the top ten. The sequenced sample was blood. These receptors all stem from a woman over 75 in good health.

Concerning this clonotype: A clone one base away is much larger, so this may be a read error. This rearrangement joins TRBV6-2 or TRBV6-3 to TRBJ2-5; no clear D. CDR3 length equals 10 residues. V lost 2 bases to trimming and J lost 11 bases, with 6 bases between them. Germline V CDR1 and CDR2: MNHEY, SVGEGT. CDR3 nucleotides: TGTGCCAGCAGTTACAATGAGCAGTACTTC. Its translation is CASSYNEQYF.

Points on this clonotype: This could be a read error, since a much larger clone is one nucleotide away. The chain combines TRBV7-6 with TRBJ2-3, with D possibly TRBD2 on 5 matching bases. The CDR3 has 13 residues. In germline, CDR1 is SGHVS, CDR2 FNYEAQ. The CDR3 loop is CACSYGVMDTQYF. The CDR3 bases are TGTGCCTGCAGCTACGGGGTGATGGATACGCAGTATTTT.

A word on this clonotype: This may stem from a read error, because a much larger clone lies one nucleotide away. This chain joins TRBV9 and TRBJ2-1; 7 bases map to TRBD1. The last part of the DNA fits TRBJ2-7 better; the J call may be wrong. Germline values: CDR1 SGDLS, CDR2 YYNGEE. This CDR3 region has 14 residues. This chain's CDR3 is CASSVGQGNNEQYF. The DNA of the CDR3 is TGTGCCAGCAGCGTAGGACAGGGAAACAATGAGCAGTACTTC.

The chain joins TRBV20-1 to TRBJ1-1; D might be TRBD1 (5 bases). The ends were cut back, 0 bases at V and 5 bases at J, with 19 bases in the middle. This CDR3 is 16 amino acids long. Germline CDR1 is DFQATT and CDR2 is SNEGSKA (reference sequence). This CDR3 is CSARDLQAQSGTEAFF. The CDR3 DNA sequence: TGCAGTGCTAGAGATTTACAGGCCCAATCAGGGACTGAAGCTTTCTTT.

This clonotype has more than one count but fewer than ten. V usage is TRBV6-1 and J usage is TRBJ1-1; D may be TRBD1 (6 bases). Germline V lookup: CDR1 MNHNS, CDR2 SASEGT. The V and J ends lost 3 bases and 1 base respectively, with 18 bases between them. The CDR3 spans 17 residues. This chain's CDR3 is CASSDPLRGGWNTEAFF. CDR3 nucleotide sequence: TGTGCCAGCAGTGACCCCCTTAGGGGGGGGTGGAACACTGAAGCTTTCTTT.

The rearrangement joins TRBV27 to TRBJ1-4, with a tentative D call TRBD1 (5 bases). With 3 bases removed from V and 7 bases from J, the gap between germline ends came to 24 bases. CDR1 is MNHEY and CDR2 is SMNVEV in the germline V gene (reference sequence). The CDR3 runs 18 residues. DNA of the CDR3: TGTGCCAGCAGTTTTATCATTGTTGGGCGTTTGGGGGGTGAAAAACTGTTTTTT. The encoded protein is CASSFIIVGRLGGEKLFF.

The CDR3 DNA sequence: TGTGCCAGCAGTCGACTAGTGGATACGCAGTATTTT. Amino acids: CASSRLVDTQYF. The rearrangement links TRBV2 to TRBJ2-3; a possible D gene is TRBD2 (6 bases). This CDR3 has 12 amino acids. V was trimmed by 5 bases and J by 6 bases, leaving 9 bases between them. Germline V gene data show CDR1 as SNHLY and CDR2 as FYNNEI.

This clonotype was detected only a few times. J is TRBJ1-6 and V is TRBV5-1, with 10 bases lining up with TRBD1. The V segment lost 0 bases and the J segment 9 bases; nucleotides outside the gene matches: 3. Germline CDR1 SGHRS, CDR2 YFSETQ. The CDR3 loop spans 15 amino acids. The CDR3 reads CASSLEGQGSSPLHF. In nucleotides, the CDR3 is TGCGCCAGCAGCTTGGAGGGACAGGGGAGTTCACCCCTCCACTTT.

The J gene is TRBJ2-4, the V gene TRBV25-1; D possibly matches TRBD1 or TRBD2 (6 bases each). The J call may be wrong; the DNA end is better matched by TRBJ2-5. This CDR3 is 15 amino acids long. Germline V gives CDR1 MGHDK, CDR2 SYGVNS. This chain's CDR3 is CASSEGGPIQETQYF. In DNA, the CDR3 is TGTGCCAGCAGTGAAGGGGGGCCGATACAAGAGACCCAGTACTTC.

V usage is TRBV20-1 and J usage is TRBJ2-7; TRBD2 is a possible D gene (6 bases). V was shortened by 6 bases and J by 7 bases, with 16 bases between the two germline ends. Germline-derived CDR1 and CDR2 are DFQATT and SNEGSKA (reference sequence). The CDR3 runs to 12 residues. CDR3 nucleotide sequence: TGCAGTGCCGGCGGGGCAGACAATGAGCAGTACTTC. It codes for CSAGGADNEQYF.

In DNA, the CDR3 is TGTGCCAGCAGCGTAGGGACAGGGTTACAGCAGTTCTTC. Amino acid sequence: CASSVGTGLQQFF. J is TRBJ2-1 and V is TRBV9; TRBD1 matches at 8 bases. With 0 bases clipped from V and 11 bases from J, the junction kept 4 bases outside the gene matches. The CDR3 length is 13 residues. Per the germline V gene, CDR1 is SGDLS and CDR2 is YYNGEE.